This TCR beta chain derives from a study of T cells in Graves' hyperthyroidism and ophthalmopathy. TCR beta CDR3 regions were amplified from RNA. First-round RT-PCR of the TCR CDR3 relied on the HTBI primer set. TCRdb independently ran MiXCR on the multiplex PCR reads; one entry per CDR3 protein. Among approximately 330,000 distinct CDR3 sequences listed, about 18% were seen once. Fresh peripheral blood, more than 9 ml, yielded the PBMCs. Trimming took off 7 bases at V and 4 bases at J, with 7 bases between the two ends. CDR1 is SQVTM, CDR2 ANQGSEA, per germline. CDR3 length: 10 amino acids. Material: blood. The J gene is TRBJ1-2, the V gene TRBV29-1; D call uncertain. This TCR came from a woman aged 45-59 years with Graves' hyperthyroidism. CDR3 DNA sequence: TGCAGCGCCGACATCTATGGCTACACCTTC. Protein product: CSADIYGYTF. The whole variable domain, remainder taken from reference TRBV29-1 and TRBJ1-2, is SAVISQKPSRDICQRGTSLTIQCQVDSQVTMMFWYRQQPGQSLTLIATANQGSEATYESGFVIDKFPISRPNLTFSTLTVSNMSPEDSSIYLCSADIYGYTFGSGTRLTVV.